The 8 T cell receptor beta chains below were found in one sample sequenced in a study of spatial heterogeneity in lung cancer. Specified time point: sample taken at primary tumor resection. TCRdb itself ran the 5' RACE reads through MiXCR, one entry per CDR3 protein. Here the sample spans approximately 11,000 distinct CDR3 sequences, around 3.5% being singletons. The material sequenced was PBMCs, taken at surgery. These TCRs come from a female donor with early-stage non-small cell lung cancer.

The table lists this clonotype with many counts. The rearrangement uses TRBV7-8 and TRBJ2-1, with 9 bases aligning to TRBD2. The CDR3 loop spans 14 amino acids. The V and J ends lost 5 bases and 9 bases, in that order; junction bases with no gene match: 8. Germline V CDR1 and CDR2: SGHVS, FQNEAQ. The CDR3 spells CASSITSGPGEQFF. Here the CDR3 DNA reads TGTGCCAGCAGCATAACTAGCGGGCCCGGTGAGCAGTTCTTC.

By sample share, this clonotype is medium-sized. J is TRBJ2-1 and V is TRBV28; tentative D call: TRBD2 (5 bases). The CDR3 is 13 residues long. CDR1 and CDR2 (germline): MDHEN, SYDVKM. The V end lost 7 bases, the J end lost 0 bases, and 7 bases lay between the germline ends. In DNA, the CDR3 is TGTGCCAGCAACCGGGACTCCTACAATGAGCAGTTCTTC. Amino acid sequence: CASNRDSYNEQFF.

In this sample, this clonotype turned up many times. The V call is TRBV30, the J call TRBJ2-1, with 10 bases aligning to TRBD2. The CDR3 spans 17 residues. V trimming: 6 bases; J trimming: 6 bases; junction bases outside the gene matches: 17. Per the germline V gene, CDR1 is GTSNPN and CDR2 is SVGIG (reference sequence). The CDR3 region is CACKSGSPSGRSNEQFF. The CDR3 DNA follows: TGTGCCTGTAAATCGGGGAGTCCTAGCGGGAGAAGCAATGAGCAGTTCTTC. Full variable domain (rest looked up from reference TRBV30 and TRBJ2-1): SQTIHQWPATLVQPVGSPLSLECTVEGTSNPNLYWYRQAAGRGLQLLFYSVGIGQISSEVPQNLSASRPQDRQFILSSKKLLLSDSGFYLCACKSGSPSGRSNEQFFGPGTRLTVL.

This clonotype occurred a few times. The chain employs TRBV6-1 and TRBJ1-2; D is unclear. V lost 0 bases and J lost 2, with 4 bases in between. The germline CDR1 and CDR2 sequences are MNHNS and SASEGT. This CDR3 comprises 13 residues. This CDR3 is CASSEAGNYGYTF. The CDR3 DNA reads TGTGCCAGCAGTGAAGCGGGAAACTATGGCTACACCTTC.

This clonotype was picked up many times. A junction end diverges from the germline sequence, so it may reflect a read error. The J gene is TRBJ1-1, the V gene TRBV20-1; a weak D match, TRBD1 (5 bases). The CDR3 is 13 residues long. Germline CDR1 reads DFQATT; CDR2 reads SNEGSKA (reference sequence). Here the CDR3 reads CSAYQTVSTKAFF. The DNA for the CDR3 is TGCAGTGCCTACCAGACAGTCAGCACTAAAGCTTTCTTT.

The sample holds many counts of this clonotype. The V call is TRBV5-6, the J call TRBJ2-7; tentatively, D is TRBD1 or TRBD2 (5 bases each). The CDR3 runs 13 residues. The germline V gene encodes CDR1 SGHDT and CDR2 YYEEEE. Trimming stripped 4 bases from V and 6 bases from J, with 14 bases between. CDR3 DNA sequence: TGTGCCAGCAGCCCGGGACGACGCGGCGAGCAGTACTTC. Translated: CASSPGRRGEQYF.

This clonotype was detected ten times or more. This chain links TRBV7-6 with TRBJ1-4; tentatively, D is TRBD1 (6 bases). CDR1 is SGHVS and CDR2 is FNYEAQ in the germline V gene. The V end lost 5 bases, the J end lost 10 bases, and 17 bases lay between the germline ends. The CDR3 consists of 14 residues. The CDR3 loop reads CASSPPGAGGKLFF. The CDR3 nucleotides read TGTGCCAGCAGCCCCCCAGGGGCCGGAGGAAAACTGTTTTTT.

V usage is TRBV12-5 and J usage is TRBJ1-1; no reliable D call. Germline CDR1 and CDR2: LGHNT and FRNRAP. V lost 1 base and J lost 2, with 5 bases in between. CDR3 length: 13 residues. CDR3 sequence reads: CASGLGVNTEAFF. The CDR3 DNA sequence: TGTGCTAGTGGTTTGGGGGTTAACACTGAAGCTTTCTTT.